These 12 T cell receptor beta chains were sequenced from one sample in a study of response to subunit inactivated influenza vaccine. TCRdb analysed the RT-PCR reads with MiXCR anew, one entry per CDR3 protein. The sample comprises about 310,000 distinct CDR3 sequences, 20% to 25% of which are singletons, and 10% rests with the top ten. The specimen comprised PBMCs from blood, sampled approximately 22 months after vaccination. The receptors were gathered from a man aged 50-75 years who received an inactivated influenza vaccine.

The V gene is TRBV12-3 or TRBV12-4, the J gene TRBJ1-1; 8 bases line up with TRBD1. The CDR3 is 11 residues long. V lost 5 bases to trimming and J lost 14 bases; unmatched junction nucleotides: 7. CDR3 DNA: TGTGCCAGCAGTCCAAGGACAGGGAGGTTCTTT. Residues: CASSPRTGRFF.

In this sample, this clonotype turned up a few times. The chain employs TRBV20-1 and TRBJ1-3; 7 bases align to TRBD1. CDR3 length: 12 residues. V gave up 6 bases and J gave up 4 bases; unmatched junction bases: 3. Germline assignment: CDR1 DFQATT and CDR2 SNEGSKA (reference sequence). CDR3: CSARGPGNTIYF. In nucleotides, the CDR3 is TGCAGTGCAAGGGGGCCAGGAAACACCATATATTTT.

The table lists this clonotype with a few counts. The chain links TRBV29-1 to TRBJ1-2, with D hard to call. Looked up from germline, CDR1 is SQVTM and CDR2 is ANQGSEA. Trimming pared 4 bases from V and 4 bases from J, leaving 13 bases between. The CDR3 extends over 13 amino acids. The CDR3 sequence: CSVVSGQSYGYTF. The CDR3 DNA reads TGCAGCGTTGTATCCGGGCAGTCCTATGGCTACACCTTC.

In its sample, this clonotype was seen a few times. The J gene is TRBJ1-1, the V gene TRBV7-2, with a weak D call TRBD1 (6 bases). Germline values: CDR1 SGHTA, CDR2 FQGNSA. With 5 bases removed from V and 6 bases from J, the gap between germline ends came to 13 bases. This CDR3 has 13 residues. The DNA of the CDR3 is TGTGCCAGCAGCCTTAAACAGGGATCTGAAGCTTTCTTT. Translation gives CASSLKQGSEAFF.

J is TRBJ2-1 and V is TRBV6-2 or TRBV6-3; no firm D call. CDR1 and CDR2 from the germline V gene are MNHEY and SVGEGT. CDR3 size: 13 residues. Trimming took off 4 bases at V and 4 bases at J, with 8 bases between the two ends. The CDR3 protein is CASSSLGYNEQFF. DNA for the CDR3: TGTGCCAGCAGTTCTCTCGGGTACAATGAGCAGTTCTTC.

There are many counts of this clonotype. The CDR3 spells CASSTIGSYDTEAFF. CDR3 coding DNA: TGTGCCAGCAGTACCATTGGGAGCTACGACACTGAAGCTTTCTTT. V is TRBV28 and J is TRBJ1-1; D not resolved. This CDR3 is built from 15 residues. Germline loops: CDR1 MDHEN, CDR2 SYDVKM. Trimming pared 5 bases from V and 3 bases from J, leaving 16 bases between.

This clonotype was counted a few times. This chain links TRBV10-2 with TRBJ2-7; perhaps TRBD1 as D (6 bases). The V gene's germline CDR1 is WSHSY and CDR2 SAAADI. The CDR3 runs to 15 residues. V was shortened by 9 bases and J by 5 bases, with 23 bases between the two germline ends. Written as DNA, the CDR3 is TGCGCCAGTCTAGACAGGCCTAGAGAGAGGAACGAGCAGTACTTC. Protein product: CASLDRPRERNEQYF.

This clonotype was observed at least ten times. V and J are TRBV20-1 and TRBJ1-5; 9 bases fit TRBD1. V lost 0 bases, J lost 1 base, and 4 bases stayed unmatched. CDR1 DFQATT and CDR2 SNEGSKA come from the germline V gene (reference sequence). The CDR3 runs to 16 residues. The CDR3 loop is CSARDPGTGSNQPQHF. DNA of the CDR3: TGCAGTGCTAGAGATCCCGGGACAGGGAGCAATCAGCCCCAGCATTTT.

The V gene is TRBV6-4, the J gene TRBJ2-1, with 8 bases matching TRBD2. The CDR3 covers 16 residues. With V trimmed by 6 bases and J by 2 bases, 9 bases remained unmatched. Germline assignment: CDR1 MRHNA and CDR2 SNTAGT. Written as DNA, the CDR3 is TGTGCCAGCAGCCGCTCTAGCGGGCTTGCCTACAATGAGCAGTTCTTC. Residues: CASSRSSGLAYNEQFF.

The V call is TRBV28, the J call TRBJ1-2, with D unresolved. Trimming shortened V by 5 bases and J by 2 bases, and 9 bases separated the two germline ends. The CDR3 spans 13 residues. Germline values: CDR1 MDHEN, CDR2 SYDVKM. This CDR3 is CASSPQMNYGYTF. CDR3 nucleotides: TGTGCCAGCAGTCCACAGATGAACTATGGCTACACCTTC.

V usage is TRBV12-3 or TRBV12-4 and J usage is TRBJ2-1, with D possibly TRBD2 on 5 matching bases. The V and J ends lost 6 bases and 1 base respectively, with 16 bases between them. CDR3 length: 16 residues. The CDR3 DNA reads TGTGCCAGCAGCCTGTGGGTCAGGAGGTCCTACAATGAGCAGTTCTTC. Its protein product is CASSLWVRRSYNEQFF.

This sequence joins TRBV6-5 and TRBJ2-3; no clear D gene. The CDR3 has 14 residues. Between the trimmed V and J ends, which lost 2 bases and 0 bases, there was a span of 6 bases. The germline V gene has CDR1 MNHEY and CDR2 SVGAGI. CDR3 protein: CASSYLDSTDTQYF. For the CDR3, the DNA is TGTGCCAGCAGTTACCTGGACAGCACAGATACGCAGTATTTT.